These 7 T cell receptor beta chains originate from one sample sequenced in a study of T cell repertoires in cytomegalovirus infection. TCRdb redid the calling of the reads with MiXCR, one entry per CDR3 protein. The sample has 200,000 to 300,000 distinct CDR3 sequences, 12% to 15% seen once. Material for sequencing was PBMCs. The receptors originated from a human donor in good health (CMV status not recorded). Some clones in this sample may be carry-over from other donors' samples.

This chain connects TRBV20-1 to TRBJ2-3; 7 bases match TRBD1. V was pared by 1 base and J by 0 bases, with 7 bases of the junction left unmatched. CDR3 length: 16 amino acids. Germline-derived CDR1 and CDR2 are DFQATT and SNEGSKA (reference sequence). The chain's CDR3 is CSARADRERSTDTQYF. For the CDR3, the DNA is TGCAGTGCTAGAGCCGACAGGGAACGGAGCACAGATACGCAGTATTTT.

As for this clonotype: The CDR3 carries no conserved terminal phenylalanine or tryptophan, so it likely arises from a read error. The DNA is omitted, as the CDR3 cannot be located on it reliably, and the CDR3 follows TCRdb's listing. The rearrangement links TRBV12-3 or TRBV12-4 to TRBJ2-1. Including both end residues, the CDR3 is 12 amino acids long. The CDR3 spells CASSLLDYKQVL.

The V gene is TRBV5-6, the J gene TRBJ1-6; D is perhaps TRBD1 (6 bases). CDR1 is SGHDT, CDR2 YYEEEE, per germline. V was trimmed by 4 bases and J by 13 bases, leaving 24 bases between them. This CDR3 has 16 residues. In nucleotides, the CDR3 is TGTGCCAGCAGCACAAGGGACACCGGTCGCGTATTCCCCCTCCACTTT. It codes for CASSTRDTGRVFPLHF.

The chain recombines TRBV7-9 with TRBJ2-2; maybe TRBD1 (5 bases). Germline values: CDR1 SEHNR, CDR2 FQNEAQ (reference sequence). This CDR3 is built from 15 residues. The germline V and J ends were trimmed by 1 base and 4 bases, with 10 bases remaining between them. CDR3 in DNA: TGTGCCAGCAGCTTAGGACAGAGGAGCACCGGGGAGCTGTTTTTT. This encodes CASSLGQRSTGELFF.

This clonotype was found many times. The chain joins TRBV11-2 to TRBJ2-2, with D possibly TRBD1 on 6 matching bases. This CDR3 region has 16 residues. The V gene's germline CDR1 is SGHAT and CDR2 FQNNGV. The V gene lost 2 bases and the J gene lost 2 bases, with 12 bases spanning the gap. The CDR3 here is CASSLNSGVNTGELFF. CDR3 in DNA: TGTGCCAGCAGCTTAAACTCAGGGGTAAACACCGGGGAGCTGTTTTTT.

This clonotype was found a few times. The genes are TRBV6-4 and TRBJ2-2; weak D call: TRBD1 (5 bases). The CDR3 sequence is 13 residues long. Germline-derived CDR1 and CDR2 are MRHNA and SNTAGT. Trimming shortened V by 4 bases and J by 5 bases, and 8 bases separated the two germline ends. CDR3 region: CASSGQGTGELFF. The CDR3 DNA reads TGTGCCAGCAGTGGTCAGGGTACCGGGGAGCTGTTTTTT.

This clonotype was recorded a few times. This chain joins TRBV5-1 and TRBJ2-7, with D uncertain. The CDR3 loop spans 13 amino acids. Germline CDR1 is SGHRS and CDR2 is YFSETQ. The ends were cut back, 0 bases at V and 2 bases at J, with 6 bases in the middle. The CDR3 sequence: CASSLDGAYEQYF. Written as DNA, the CDR3 is TGCGCCAGCAGCTTGGATGGGGCCTACGAGCAGTACTTC.